This TCR beta chain is from a study of lymphopenia after photon versus proton radiotherapy. Germline V gives CDR1 SGHAT, CDR2 FQNNGV. V gave up 5 bases and J gave up 5 bases; unmatched junction bases: 7. CDR3 length equals 15 residues. General study points: Proton therapy kept repertoires fairly stable, unlike photons, which gained effector/memory cells. Better survival with proton therapy was suggested as possible, not demonstrated. After lymphocyte nadir, photon-treated repertoires showed oligoclonal expansion, especially CD8+ Temra. A bigger post-nadir fall in TCR diversity correlated inversely with survival time in deceased patients.

Note on this clone: Antigen: not known.

The data were produced by immunoSEQ multiplex PCR, yet TCRdb's version contains in-frame clones alone and is incomplete. This table has fewer than 20,000 clones, 80% to 95% appearing once. Sequencing used peripheral blood, obtained from a patient treated with photon-based radiotherapy. This sequence was found in a woman between 40 and 50 years old with cholangiocarcinoma. The J gene is TRBJ2-2, the V gene TRBV11-2; TRBD1 matches 8 bases. The CDR3 bases are TGTGCCAGCAGCGGCTGGGACAGGAGGACCGGGGAGCTGTTTTTT. Protein product: CASSGWDRRTGELFF.